This note documents a single TCR beta chain sequence. Its antigen is currently unknown. Some clones are missing from TCRdb's copy, which holds only in-frame ones; the method was immunoSEQ multiplex PCR. The sample yields about 79,000 clones, 84% seen once. The source of the sample is a study of T cells in localized non-small cell lung cancer. Overall study results and limits: Density of T cells in blood, when higher, went with longer overall survival. Tumor samples were not multi-region, leaving intratumor heterogeneity unexcluded. Uninvolved adjacent lung had more T cell clonality than any other tissue, topping tumor. Detection in adjacent lung was observed for a median roughly 55 of the top 100 tumor clones.

The sequence was obtained from a female donor over 55 with stage I lung adenocarcinoma. The sequenced sample was peripheral blood, obtained before any cancer treatment.

CDR3 loop: CASSLLGKESYGNTIYF. CDR3 nucleotide sequence: TGTGCCAGCAGCTTGTTGGGGAAGGAATCGTATGGAAACACCATATATTTT. The chain uses TRBV5-6 and TRBJ1-3; D is unresolved. CDR1 and CDR2 (germline): SGHDT, YYEEEE. CDR3 length: 17 amino acids. V lost 1 base and J 3 bases, leaving 17 bases between the germline ends.